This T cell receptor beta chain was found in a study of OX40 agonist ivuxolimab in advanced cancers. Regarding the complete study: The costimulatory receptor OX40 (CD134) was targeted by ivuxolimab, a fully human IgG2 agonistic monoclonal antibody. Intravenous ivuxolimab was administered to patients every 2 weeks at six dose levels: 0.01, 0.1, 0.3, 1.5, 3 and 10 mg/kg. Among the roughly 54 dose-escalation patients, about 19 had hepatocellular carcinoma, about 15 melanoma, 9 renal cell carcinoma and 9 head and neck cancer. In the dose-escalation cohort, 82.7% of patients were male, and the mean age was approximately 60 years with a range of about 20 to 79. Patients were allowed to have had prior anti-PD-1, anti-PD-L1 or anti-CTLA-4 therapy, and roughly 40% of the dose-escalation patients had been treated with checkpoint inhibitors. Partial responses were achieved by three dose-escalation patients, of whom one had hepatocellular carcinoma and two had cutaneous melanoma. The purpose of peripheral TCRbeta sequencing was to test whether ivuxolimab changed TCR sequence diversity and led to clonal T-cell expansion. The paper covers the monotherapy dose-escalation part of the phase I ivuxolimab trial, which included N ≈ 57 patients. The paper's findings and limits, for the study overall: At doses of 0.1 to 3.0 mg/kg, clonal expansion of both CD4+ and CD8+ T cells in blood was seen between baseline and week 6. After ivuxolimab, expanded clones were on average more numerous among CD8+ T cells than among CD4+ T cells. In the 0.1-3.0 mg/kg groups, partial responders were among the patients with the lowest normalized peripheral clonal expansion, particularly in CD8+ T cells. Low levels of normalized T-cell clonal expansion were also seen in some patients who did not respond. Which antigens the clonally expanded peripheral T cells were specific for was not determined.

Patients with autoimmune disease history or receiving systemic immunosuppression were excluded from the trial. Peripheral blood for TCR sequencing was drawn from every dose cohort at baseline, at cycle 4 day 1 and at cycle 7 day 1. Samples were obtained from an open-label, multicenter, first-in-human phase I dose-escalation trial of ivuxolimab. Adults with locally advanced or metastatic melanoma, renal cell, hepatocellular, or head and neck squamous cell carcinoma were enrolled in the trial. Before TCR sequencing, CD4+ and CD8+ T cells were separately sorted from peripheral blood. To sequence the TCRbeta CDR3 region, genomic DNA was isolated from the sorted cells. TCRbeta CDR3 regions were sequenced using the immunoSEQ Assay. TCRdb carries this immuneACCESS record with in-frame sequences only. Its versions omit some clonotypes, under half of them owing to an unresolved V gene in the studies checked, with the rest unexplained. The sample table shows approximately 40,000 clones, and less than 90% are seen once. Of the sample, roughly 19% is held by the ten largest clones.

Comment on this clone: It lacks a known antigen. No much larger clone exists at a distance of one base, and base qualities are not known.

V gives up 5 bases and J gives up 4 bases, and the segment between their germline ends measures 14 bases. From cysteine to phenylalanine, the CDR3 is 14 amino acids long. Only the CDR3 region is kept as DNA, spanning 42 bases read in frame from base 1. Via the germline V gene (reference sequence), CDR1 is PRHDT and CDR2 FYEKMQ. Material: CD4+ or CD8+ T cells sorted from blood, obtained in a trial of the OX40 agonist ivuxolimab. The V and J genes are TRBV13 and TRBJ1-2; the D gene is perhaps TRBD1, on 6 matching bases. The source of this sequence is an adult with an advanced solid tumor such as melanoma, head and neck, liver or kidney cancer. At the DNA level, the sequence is TGTGCCAGCAGCCCTACCGGGACATCCTATGGCTACACCTTC. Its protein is CASSPTGTSYGYTF. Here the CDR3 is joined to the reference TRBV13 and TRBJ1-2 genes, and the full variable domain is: AAGVIQSPRHLIKEKRETATLKCYPIPRHDTVYWYQQGPGQDPQFLISFYEKMQSDKGSIPDRFSAQQFSDYHSELNMSSLELGDSALYFCASSPTGTSYGYTFGSGTRLTVV.